These 2 T cell receptor beta chains share one sample of origin, sequenced in a study of molecular identifiers for immune sequencing clone quantification. TCRdb reanalysed the PCR reads using MiXCR and keeps one entry per CDR3 protein. The data show roughly 320,000 distinct CDR3 sequences, around 21% seen once. The sample consisted of naive CD8+ T cells from blood, with Jurkat cell RNA spiked in. Subset meaning: FACS-sorted CD8+CD4-CCR7+CD45RA+ naive T cells. These TCRs come from a human donor in good health. Some libraries in this study had Jurkat cell RNA spiked in.

This clonotype was seen ten or more times. The J gene is TRBJ1-3, the V gene TRBV6-1; D uncertain. CDR1 is MNHNS and CDR2 is SASEGT in the germline V gene. This CDR3 region has 13 residues. The ends were cut back, 8 bases at V and 3 bases at J, with 11 bases in the middle. CDR3 sequence (DNA): TGTGCCAGCGCCGGGGTCTTTGGAAACACCATATATTTT. Translating it yields CASAGVFGNTIYF.

This clonotype showed up many times. V is TRBV23-1 and J is TRBJ2-3, with D perhaps matching TRBD1 or TRBD2 (5 bases each). TRBV23-1 is an ORF for which the function is uncertain. The CDR3 is 14 amino acids. Deletions cut 10 bases from V and 8 bases from J, with 22 bases between. The CDR3 reads CANPLRDHFLTQYF. In nucleotides, the CDR3 is TGCGCCAACCCTCTCCGGGACCACTTCCTTACGCAGTATTTT.